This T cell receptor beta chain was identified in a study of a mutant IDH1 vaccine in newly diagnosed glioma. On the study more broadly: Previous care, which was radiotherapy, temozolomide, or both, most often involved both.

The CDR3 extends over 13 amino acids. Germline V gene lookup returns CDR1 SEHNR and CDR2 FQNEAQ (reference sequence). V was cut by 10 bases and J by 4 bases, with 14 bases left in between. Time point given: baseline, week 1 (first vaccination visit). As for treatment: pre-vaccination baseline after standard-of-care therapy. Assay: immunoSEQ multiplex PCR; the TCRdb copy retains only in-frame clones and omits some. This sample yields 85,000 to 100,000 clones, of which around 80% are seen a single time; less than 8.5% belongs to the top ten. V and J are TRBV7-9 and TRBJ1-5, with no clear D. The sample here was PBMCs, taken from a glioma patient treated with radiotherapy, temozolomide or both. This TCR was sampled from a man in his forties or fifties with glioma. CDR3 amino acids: CATQDTLNQPQHF. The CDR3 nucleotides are TGTGCCACTCAGGATACCTTAAATCAGCCCCAGCATTTT.